This TCR beta chain is drawn from a study of T cell repertoires in cytomegalovirus infection. This clonotype came up a few times. Antigen unknown. This CDR3 is built from 15 residues. CDR1 and CDR2 (germline): SGHVS, FQNEAQ. The V and J ends lost 1 base and 7 bases respectively, with 14 bases between them. TCRdb independently ran MiXCR on the reads; one entry per CDR3 protein. The table includes under 150,000 distinct CDR3 sequences, 24% detected once. Sequenced material: PBMCs, sequenced either directly or after in vitro stimulation (not recorded which). This chain links TRBV7-8 with TRBJ2-1; perhaps TRBD1 as D (7 bases). This sequence was found in a human donor in good health (CMV status not recorded). Some clones in this sample may be carry-over from other donors' samples. Here the CDR3 reads CASSLEATGRNEQFF. For the CDR3, the DNA is TGTGCCAGCAGCTTAGAGGCGACAGGGAGGAATGAGCAGTTCTTC.